A selection of T cell receptor beta chains follows, all from one sample in a study of blood T cell repertoires in COVID-19. Only in-frame clones appear in the TCRdb table, and some are missing; sequencing was by immunoSEQ multiplex PCR. Altogether hundreds of thousands of clones are present, more than 75% being singletons, with the ten largest covering about 6.9%. The sample comprised peripheral blood. Source of these receptors: a woman aged 45-65 years with COVID-19, enrolled during active disease. CDR3s include the opening cysteine and the closing phenylalanine or tryptophan. The order of the fields is clone size, V gene, D gene, J gene, CDR3 length, CDR3 DNA, CDR3 protein. A D gene is named only where the DNA matches it firmly. Only part of the rows carry a size: once, few, many, or a class if the clone is expanded.

abundance: few
v_gene: TRBV7-9
d_gene: TRBD1
j_gene: TRBJ1-2
len: 13
CDR3nt: TGTGCCAGCAGCCGGACAGGGGGAGATGGCTACACCTTC
CDR3aa: CASSRTGGDGYTF

abundance: once
v_gene: TRBV29-1
d_gene: TRBD1
j_gene: TRBJ2-7
len: 13
CDR3nt: TGCAGCGGCCGGGACAGGGCGAGCTACGAGCAGTACTTC
CDR3aa: CSGRDRASYEQYF

abundance: once
v_gene: TRBV27
d_gene: TRBD2
j_gene: TRBJ2-1
len: 15
CDR3nt: TGTGCCAGCAAACTCCTAGCGGGAGGGTACAATGAGCAGTTCTTC
CDR3aa: CASKLLAGGYNEQFF

abundance: NA
v_gene: TRBV6-2/TRBV6-3
d_gene: TRBD2
j_gene: TRBJ2-1
len: 14
CDR3nt: TGTGCCAGCAGTATAGCGGGAGGGCCTATTGAGCAGTTCTTC
CDR3aa: CASSIAGGPIEQFF

abundance: NA
v_gene: TRBV9
d_gene: TRBD1
j_gene: TRBJ1-1
len: 16
CDR3nt: TGTGCCAGCAGCGCCTCACAGGGGACCAAGAACACTGAAGCTTTCTTT
CDR3aa: CASSASQGTKNTEAFF

abundance: NA
v_gene: TRBV7-6
d_gene: NA
j_gene: TRBJ1-3
len: 15
CDR3nt: TGTGCCAGCAGCTACGGGACAAGCTCTGGAAACACCATATATTTT
CDR3aa: CASSYGTSSGNTIYF

abundance: NA
v_gene: TRBV19
d_gene: TRBD2
j_gene: TRBJ2-1
len: 16
CDR3nt: TGTGCCAGTAGGGGACTAGCGTCAAGCTCCTACAATGAGCAGTTCTTC
CDR3aa: CASRGLASSSYNEQFF

abundance: once
v_gene: TRBV9
d_gene: NA
j_gene: TRBJ2-5
len: 13
CDR3nt: TGTGCCAGCAGCGTCGGGGTTAAAGAGACCCAGTACTTC
CDR3aa: CASSVGVKETQYF

abundance: NA
v_gene: TRBV5-1
d_gene: NA
j_gene: TRBJ1-2
len: 12
CDR3nt: TGCGCCAGCAGCTTGGCTGGGCATGGCTACACCTTC
CDR3aa: CASSLAGHGYTF

abundance: NA
v_gene: TRBV5-1
d_gene: TRBD1
j_gene: TRBJ1-1
len: 15
CDR3nt: TGCGCCAGCAGCTCGGTACAGGGGGGAGGCACTGAAGCTTTCTTT
CDR3aa: CASSSVQGGGTEAFF

abundance: NA
v_gene: TRBV3-1/TRBV3-2
d_gene: TRBD1
j_gene: TRBJ1-1
len: 13
CDR3nt: TGTGCCAGCAGCCAGGGACAGGGGCTTGGGGCTTTCTTT
CDR3aa: CASSQGQGLGAFF

abundance: NA
v_gene: TRBV7-8
d_gene: TRBD1
j_gene: TRBJ1-5
len: 16
CDR3nt: TGTGCCAGCAGCTTAGAGGGGGCTTATAGCAATCAGCCCCAGCATTTT
CDR3aa: CASSLEGAYSNQPQHF

abundance: NA
v_gene: TRBV12-5
d_gene: NA
j_gene: TRBJ2-1
len: 18
CDR3nt: TGTGCTAGTGGTTTGCCAAATACAGGGTTCGGGGCCTACAATGAGCAGTTCTTC
CDR3aa: CASGLPNTGFGAYNEQFF

abundance: NA
v_gene: TRBV6-2/TRBV6-3
d_gene: NA
j_gene: TRBJ1-1
len: 14
CDR3nt: TGTGCCAGCAACCCCCCGAGACAGATAGCTGAAGCTTTCTTT
CDR3aa: CASNPPRQIAEAFF

abundance: NA
v_gene: TRBV20-1
d_gene: NA
j_gene: TRBJ2-7
len: 11
CDR3nt: TGCAGTGCTAGGTCGAGTAACGAGCAGTACTTC
CDR3aa: CSARSSNEQYF

abundance: NA
v_gene: TRBV4-1
d_gene: NA
j_gene: TRBJ1-1
len: 13
CDR3nt: TGCGCCAGCAGCCACAGGGGCGGAGCTGAAGCTTTCTTT
CDR3aa: CASSHRGGAEAFF

abundance: NA
v_gene: TRBV11-3
d_gene: TRBD2
j_gene: TRBJ2-7
len: 15
CDR3nt: TGTGCCAGCAGCCCCCGACTAGCGGGGACCTACGAGCAGTACTTC
CDR3aa: CASSPRLAGTYEQYF

abundance: NA
v_gene: TRBV10-3
d_gene: NA
j_gene: TRBJ2-7
len: 13
CDR3nt: TGTGCCATCAGTGTAAGGACACTCTACGAGCAGTACTTC
CDR3aa: CAISVRTLYEQYF

abundance: NA
v_gene: TRBV19
d_gene: TRBD1
j_gene: TRBJ2-1
len: 15
CDR3nt: TGTGCCAGTAAGTTCGGGCAGGGGGCCTACAATGAGCAGTTCTTC
CDR3aa: CASKFGQGAYNEQFF

abundance: NA
v_gene: TRBV6-6
d_gene: TRBD2
j_gene: TRBJ2-7
len: 14
CDR3nt: TGTGCCAGCACCCGACTAGCGGCCAAGAACGAGCAGTACTTC
CDR3aa: CASTRLAAKNEQYF

abundance: NA
v_gene: TRBV7-2
d_gene: NA
j_gene: TRBJ1-6
len: 16
CDR3nt: TGTGCCAGCAGCTTAACCTCAAACCAGGGGCGGTCACCCCTCCACTTT
CDR3aa: CASSLTSNQGRSPLHF

abundance: NA
v_gene: TRBV24-1
d_gene: TRBD1
j_gene: TRBJ2-5
len: 16
CDR3nt: TGTGCCACCAGTGACCCGAGGACAGGGGGCGCGGAGACCCAGTACTTC
CDR3aa: CATSDPRTGGAETQYF

abundance: NA
v_gene: TRBV11-2
d_gene: TRBD1
j_gene: TRBJ2-5
len: 15
CDR3nt: TGTGCCAGCAGCTTAGTGGCAGGGGGCGCAAAGACCCAGTACTTC
CDR3aa: CASSLVAGGAKTQYF

abundance: NA
v_gene: TRBV6-5
d_gene: TRBD1
j_gene: TRBJ1-5
len: 15
CDR3nt: TGTGCCAGCAGTCCTAGAGGGACAGGCGGTCAGCCCCAGCATTTT
CDR3aa: CASSPRGTGGQPQHF

abundance: NA
v_gene: TRBV7-9
d_gene: NA
j_gene: TRBJ2-2
len: 15
CDR3nt: TGTGCCAGCAGCTCCCGACAGGACGGGACCGGGGAGCTGTTTTTT
CDR3aa: CASSSRQDGTGELFF

abundance: NA
v_gene: TRBV2
d_gene: NA
j_gene: TRBJ1-5
len: 14
CDR3nt: TGTGCCAGCAGTTCCGACGGAGGCAATCAGCCCCAGCATTTT
CDR3aa: CASSSDGGNQPQHF

abundance: NA
v_gene: TRBV5-6
d_gene: NA
j_gene: TRBJ2-7
len: 17
CDR3nt: TGTGCCAGCAGCTTGGGGTTTCGGCAGGGGCTTGCCTACGAGCAGTACTTC
CDR3aa: CASSLGFRQGLAYEQYF

abundance: once
v_gene: TRBV5-4
d_gene: NA
j_gene: TRBJ1-6
len: 18
CDR3nt: TGTGCCAGCAGCTTGATTGCGGGGGCTATAAGTCAAGGGTCACCCCTCCACTTT
CDR3aa: CASSLIAGAISQGSPLHF

abundance: once
v_gene: TRBV27
d_gene: NA
j_gene: TRBJ2-7
len: 13
CDR3nt: TGTGCCAGCAGTCCCTTGGACAGCTACGAGCAGTACTTC
CDR3aa: CASSPLDSYEQYF

abundance: NA
v_gene: TRBV30
d_gene: NA
j_gene: TRBJ1-5
len: 13
CDR3nt: TGTGCCTGGACCGGACAAGGCGGTCAGCCCCAGCATTTT
CDR3aa: CAWTGQGGQPQHF

abundance: NA
v_gene: TRBV5-1
d_gene: TRBD1
j_gene: TRBJ2-2
len: 15
CDR3nt: TGCGCCAGCAGCTCGGACAGGGGAAGGACCGGGGAGCTGTTTTTT
CDR3aa: CASSSDRGRTGELFF

abundance: once
v_gene: TRBV7-9
d_gene: NA
j_gene: TRBJ1-1
len: 14
CDR3nt: TGTGCCAGCAGCCACGCGGGTGCGTATACTGAAGCTTTCTTT
CDR3aa: CASSHAGAYTEAFF

abundance: NA
v_gene: TRBV2
d_gene: NA
j_gene: TRBJ2-7
len: 13
CDR3nt: TGTGCCAGCGCTCAACTGAAATACTACGAGCAGTACTTC
CDR3aa: CASAQLKYYEQYF

abundance: NA
v_gene: TRBV3-1/TRBV3-2
d_gene: NA
j_gene: TRBJ2-2
len: 15
CDR3nt: TGTGCCAGCAGCCAAGACACTATCTACACCGGGGAGCTGTTTTTT
CDR3aa: CASSQDTIYTGELFF

abundance: NA
v_gene: TRBV19
d_gene: TRBD2
j_gene: TRBJ2-7
len: 16
CDR3nt: TGTGCCAGTAGTCTAACTGTAGCGGGAGTCGGCCACGAGCAGTACTTC
CDR3aa: CASSLTVAGVGHEQYF

abundance: NA
v_gene: TRBV6-5
d_gene: TRBD2
j_gene: TRBJ2-7
len: 14
CDR3nt: TGTGCCAGCAGCCTGGGTGGCGGGAGCTACGAGCAGTACTTC
CDR3aa: CASSLGGGSYEQYF

abundance: NA
v_gene: TRBV19
d_gene: NA
j_gene: TRBJ1-5
len: 16
CDR3nt: TGTGCCAGTAGTACCCAAGGGACACTTAGCAATCAGCCCCAGCATTTT
CDR3aa: CASSTQGTLSNQPQHF

abundance: NA
v_gene: TRBV27
d_gene: TRBD1
j_gene: TRBJ2-7
len: 15
CDR3nt: TGTGCCAGCAGGGATACCGGGACAGGGGGCTACGAGCAGTACTTC
CDR3aa: CASRDTGTGGYEQYF

abundance: NA
v_gene: TRBV7-9
d_gene: NA
j_gene: TRBJ1-2
len: 14
CDR3nt: TGTGCCAGCAGCTTCCACCTCGGGGTACATGGCTACACCTTC
CDR3aa: CASSFHLGVHGYTF

abundance: NA
v_gene: TRBV7-2
d_gene: NA
j_gene: TRBJ2-4
len: 15
CDR3nt: TGTGCCAGCAGTACCCAGGGGTTGTCCAAAAACATTCAGTACTTC
CDR3aa: CASSTQGLSKNIQYF

abundance: NA
v_gene: TRBV9
d_gene: TRBD2
j_gene: TRBJ2-5
len: 16
CDR3nt: TGTGCCAGCAGCCCAAGACTAGCGGGAAAAATCGAGACCCAGTACTTC
CDR3aa: CASSPRLAGKIETQYF

abundance: few
v_gene: TRBV19
d_gene: TRBD1
j_gene: TRBJ1-4
len: 14
CDR3nt: TGTGCCAGTATGGGGACAGTTTCTAATGAAAAACTGTTTTTT
CDR3aa: CASMGTVSNEKLFF

abundance: NA
v_gene: TRBV3-1/TRBV3-2
d_gene: TRBD2
j_gene: TRBJ2-5
len: 16
CDR3nt: TGTGCCAGCAGCCAAAGGACTAGCGGGCCTCAAGAGACCCAGTACTTC
CDR3aa: CASSQRTSGPQETQYF

abundance: NA
v_gene: TRBV7-9
d_gene: NA
j_gene: TRBJ2-2
len: 13
CDR3nt: TGTGCCAGCAGCTTACTTGGCCCCGGGGAGCTGTTTTTT
CDR3aa: CASSLLGPGELFF

abundance: once
v_gene: TRBV7-9
d_gene: TRBD2
j_gene: TRBJ2-3
len: 17
CDR3nt: TGTGCCGCTACCCCATGGAGGCTAGCGGAGAGCACAGATACGCAGTATTTT
CDR3aa: CAATPWRLAESTDTQYF

abundance: NA
v_gene: TRBV6-2/TRBV6-3
d_gene: NA
j_gene: TRBJ1-5
len: 14
CDR3nt: TGTGCCAGCAGCCTAGCGGACCGCAATCAGCCCCAGCATTTT
CDR3aa: CASSLADRNQPQHF

abundance: NA
v_gene: TRBV12-5
d_gene: TRBD2
j_gene: TRBJ2-5
len: 18
CDR3nt: TGTGCTAGTGGTTCCCCGGCTAGCGGGAGGGCCACCCGAGAGACCCAGTACTTC
CDR3aa: CASGSPASGRATRETQYF

abundance: NA
v_gene: TRBV5-4
d_gene: NA
j_gene: TRBJ1-2
len: 15
CDR3nt: TGTGCCAGCAGCTTGTGGGGGGGGCAGGGGCGGACCTCTGCCTTC
CDR3aa: CASSLWGGQGRTSAF

abundance: few
v_gene: TRBV10-3
d_gene: NA
j_gene: TRBJ1-5
len: 13
CDR3nt: TGTGCCATCAGTGATTCGGGCAATCAGCCCCAGCATTTT
CDR3aa: CAISDSGNQPQHF

abundance: NA
v_gene: TRBV11-3
d_gene: TRBD2
j_gene: TRBJ2-2
len: 16
CDR3nt: TGTGCCAGCAGCGTAGGCGCGGGAGTGAACACCGGGGAGCTGTTTTTT
CDR3aa: CASSVGAGVNTGELFF